This TCR beta chain was captured by sequencing in a study of memory CD4+ T cells and cytomegalovirus serostatus. CDR3 length: 14 amino acids. The V end lost 0 bases, the J end lost 7 bases, and 12 bases lay between the germline ends. CDR1 and CDR2 (germline): MGHRA, YSYEKL. This clone has a handful of counts. Sequencing used immunoSEQ multiplex PCR; TCRdb keeps in-frame clones, though not all of them. Among around 44,000 clones listed, more than 60% were seen once. The sort gate was single viable CD3+CD4+CD8-CD45RO+ cells for memory CD4+ T cells. The sequencing input was memory CD4+ T cells from blood. V gene TRBV4-1 combines with J gene TRBJ1-2, with D hard to call. This sequence was found in an adult in good health and CMV-seronegative. DNA of the CDR3: TGCGCCAGCAGCCAAGATAACCGGGGTAGTGGCTACACCTTC. Its translation is CASSQDNRGSGYTF.